The 5 T cell receptor beta chains presented below share a single source sample, sequenced in a study of shared T cell receptors in the human thymus. Method: immunoSEQ multiplex PCR; TCRdb's copy keeps in-frame clones and lacks some. The sample lists roughly 700,000 clones; over 75% were seen once. These same records also appear under a second study, on human thymus T cells.

Input material: thymocytes. All receptors come from a boy under two years old with a congenital heart defect.

This chain links TRBV18 with TRBJ2-3, with 11 bases matching TRBD2. The junction had 2 bases not matched to a gene; V was cut back by 2 bases and J by 4 bases. Germline-derived CDR1 and CDR2 are KGHSH and LQKENI. The CDR3 runs 15 residues. CDR3 coding DNA: TGTGCCAGCTCACCAATAGCGGGAGGGCCAGATACGCAGTATTTT. Residues: CASSPIAGGPDTQYF.

This clone appeared once. The chain has TRBV7-8 and TRBJ2-1, with 7 bases aligning to TRBD1. This CDR3 is built from 16 residues. Germline V CDR1 and CDR2: SGHVS, FQNEAQ. V shed 1 base, J shed 8 bases, and the junction held 11 bases outside the gene matches. The CDR3 coding sequence is TGTGCCAGCAGCTTAGAAGGGGGACAGTTGTATGATGAGCAGTTCTTC. Protein sequence: CASSLEGGQLYDEQFF.

The J gene is TRBJ2-3, the V gene TRBV4-3; 7 bases align to TRBD1. V was clipped by 3 bases and J by 0 bases; unmatched bases: 9. The CDR3 spans 17 residues. The V gene's germline CDR1 is LGHNA and CDR2 YSLEER. The CDR3 bases are TGCGCCAGCAGCCAGGGTCTGGGACAGTCTAGCACAGATACGCAGTATTTT. Translated, it gives CASSQGLGQSSTDTQYF.

The chain links TRBV11-3 to TRBJ2-2; TRBD1 aligns across 10 bases. The length of the CDR3 is 14 residues. From germline, CDR1 is SGHNT and CDR2 YENEEA. The junction had 4 bases not matched to a gene; V was cut back by 5 bases and J by 7 bases. The CDR3, as DNA: TGTGCCAGCAGCCCCGGGACAGGGGTCGGGGAGCTGTTTTTT. It specifies CASSPGTGVGELFF.

The V call is TRBV5-1, the J call TRBJ1-1; maybe TRBD1 (6 bases). The germline V and J ends were trimmed by 6 bases and 1 base, with 16 bases remaining between them. The CDR3 runs 15 residues. Germline V gene lookup returns CDR1 SGHRS and CDR2 YFSETQ. The CDR3 DNA is TGCGCCAGCACTCCATGGGGGGGCAGGAACACTGAAGCTTTCTTT. Translating it yields CASTPWGGRNTEAFF.